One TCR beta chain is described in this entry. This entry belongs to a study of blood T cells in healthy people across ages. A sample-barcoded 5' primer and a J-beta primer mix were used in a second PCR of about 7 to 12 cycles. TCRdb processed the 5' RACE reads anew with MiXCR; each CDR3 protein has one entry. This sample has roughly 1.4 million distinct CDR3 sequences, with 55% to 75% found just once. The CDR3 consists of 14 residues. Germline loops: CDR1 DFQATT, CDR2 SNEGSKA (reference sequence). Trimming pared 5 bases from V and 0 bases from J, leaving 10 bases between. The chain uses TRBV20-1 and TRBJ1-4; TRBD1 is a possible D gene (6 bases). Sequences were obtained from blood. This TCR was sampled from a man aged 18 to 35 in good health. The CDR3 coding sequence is TGCAGTGCTGGACAGTTTGCAACTAATGAAAAACTGTTTTTT. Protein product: CSAGQFATNEKLFF.